The 6 T cell receptor beta chains listed next were all sequenced from one sample in a study of T cell responses to AZD1222 COVID-19 vaccine. Clones were read by immunoSEQ multiplex PCR, and TCRdb kept only the in-frame ones, dropping some. The profile shows 150,000 to 200,000 clones, approximately 91% of them singletons. Sequencing was performed on peripheral blood, taken 28 days after the second AZD1222 dose. The source of these receptors is an adult who received the AZD1222 COVID-19 vaccine.

The chain uses TRBV6-5 and TRBJ2-2; TRBD1 matches 8 bases. Per germline, CDR1 MNHEY and CDR2 SVGAGI. CDR3 length equals 15 residues. The V gene end was trimmed by 6 bases and the J gene end by 7 bases; junction bases not matched to a gene: 10. CDR3 bases: TGTGCCAGCAGCCCCACGGACAGGGTAGTCGGGGAGCTGTTTTTT. This gives the protein CASSPTDRVVGELFF.

This clone has a single count. This chain uses TRBV2 with TRBJ1-2; tentatively, D is TRBD1 (6 bases). Trimming took 7 bases from V and 7 from J, leaving 16 bases between them. Germline CDR1 SNHLY, CDR2 FYNNEI. The CDR3 sequence is 13 residues long. The CDR3 sequence: CASKGQGMGGYTF. The CDR3 DNA follows: TGTGCCAGCAAGGGGCAGGGGATGGGTGGCTACACCTTC.

The chain couples TRBV5-4 to TRBJ2-6; TRBD1 matches at 7 bases. CDR1 SGHNT and CDR2 YYREEE come from the germline V gene (reference sequence). V was pared by 4 bases and J by 2 bases, with 12 bases of the junction left unmatched. The CDR3 is 18 residues long. CDR3 nucleotides: TGTGCCAGCAGCGTGGTGGTAGGGGGCGCTCCTGGGGCCAACGTCCTGACTTTC. This gives the protein CASSVVVGGAPGANVLTF.

The J gene is TRBJ2-7, the V gene TRBV6-1; TRBD2 matches at 7 bases. Germline CDR1 reads MNHNS; CDR2 reads SASEGT. The CDR3 totals 14 residues. With 3 bases clipped from V and 1 base from J, the junction kept 3 bases outside the gene matches. The CDR3 region is CASSDPGLSYEQYF. CDR3 coding DNA: TGTGCCAGCAGTGATCCGGGACTATCCTACGAGCAGTACTTC.

This clone was found once. The chain recombines TRBV19 with TRBJ1-6, with D unclear. The germline CDR1 and CDR2 sequences are LNHDA and SQIVND (reference sequence). The CDR3 is made up of 13 amino acids. V lost 5 bases, J lost 7 bases, and 9 bases lay in between. The CDR3 is CASSYQGNSPLHF. CDR3 DNA sequence: TGTGCCAGTAGTTACCAAGGGAATTCACCCCTCCACTTT.

J is TRBJ2-5 and V is TRBV18, with a tentative D call TRBD1 (6 bases). There are 15 residues in the CDR3. V lost 3 bases, J lost 5 bases, and 16 bases lay in between. Germline V gene data show CDR1 as KGHSH and CDR2 as LQKENI. CDR3 bases: TGTGCCAGCTCACCGGCGCTTAACAGGGTGGAGACCCAGTACTTC. Its protein is CASSPALNRVETQYF.